The rows below give T cell receptor beta chains drawn from one sample of a study of cytomegalovirus exposure and HLA in healthy donors. This table comes from immunoSEQ multiplex PCR, and its TCRdb copy is limited to in-frame clones, with some not included. The data contain 200,000 to 250,000 clones, roughly 84% of them singletons. The sequenced sample consisted of PBMCs. These receptors originate from a woman aged 25 to 39 in good health and CMV-seropositive. The CDR3 runs from the conserved cysteine through the conserved F or W. The order of the fields is J gene, CDR3 length, D gene, clone size, V gene, CDR3 protein, CDR3 DNA. A D gene is named only where the DNA matches it firmly. Size tells how often a clone was seen (once, few, many) or the class of an expanded clone, and some rows leave it out.

>TRBJ1-1|13|NA|NA|TRBV27
CASSPGLNTEAFF
TGTGCCAGCAGTCCGGGACTGAACACTGAAGCTTTCTTT
>TRBJ2-1|15|TRBD2|few|TRBV6-5
CASSYGTSGGNEQFF
TGTGCCAGCAGTTACGGGACTAGCGGGGGGAATGAGCAGTTCTTC
>TRBJ2-1|11|NA|NA|TRBV27
CASSPGYEQFF
TGTGCCAGCAGTCCCGGATACGAGCAGTTCTTC
>TRBJ2-1|13|NA|NA|TRBV29-1
CSVARTDNNEQFF
TGCAGCGTTGCGAGGACAGATAACAATGAGCAGTTCTTC
>TRBJ1-4|16|NA|NA|TRBV19
CASSAGDRWTNEKLFF
TGTGCCAGTAGCGCGGGTGATAGGTGGACTAATGAAAAACTGTTTTTT
>TRBJ2-7|13|NA|NA|TRBV5-1
CASSSRGNYEQYF
TGCGCCAGCAGCTCCCGGGGGAACTACGAGCAGTACTTC
>TRBJ1-2|15|TRBD1|many|TRBV9
CASSDLAWTGNGYTF
TGTGCCAGCAGCGACCTAGCCTGGACAGGGAACGGCTACACCTTC
>TRBJ1-5|14|TRBD1|NA|TRBV2
CASRGTGVNQPQHF
TGTGCCAGCAGGGGGACAGGGGTAAATCAGCCCCAGCATTTT
>TRBJ2-1|12|NA|few|TRBV5-6
CASSLVAYEQFF
TGTGCCAGCAGCTTGGTAGCTTATGAGCAGTTCTTC
>TRBJ1-2|14|NA|NA|TRBV27
CASSFVRGGVGYTF
TGTGCCAGCAGTTTCGTCAGGGGAGGGGTTGGCTACACCTTC
>TRBJ2-6|16|NA|NA|TRBV6-5
CASSYSPSSGANVLTF
TGTGCCAGCAGTTACTCCCCGAGCTCTGGGGCCAACGTCCTGACTTTC
>TRBJ2-3|12|NA|NA|TRBV7-8
CASSPDRDTQYF
TGTGCCAGCAGCCCAGACAGAGATACGCAGTATTTT
>TRBJ2-7|14|TRBD2|few|TRBV7-2
CASSLGGSRNEQYF
TGTGCCAGCAGCTTGGGCGGGAGTAGGAACGAGCAGTACTTC
>TRBJ1-2|14|TRBD1|NA|TRBV11-2
CASSLGYRGHGYTF
TGTGCCAGCAGCTTAGGGTACAGGGGGCATGGCTACACCTTC
>TRBJ2-7|13|NA|NA|TRBV5-1
CASAAGPFYEQYF
TGCGCCAGCGCGGCAGGACCTTTCTACGAGCAGTACTTC
>TRBJ2-4|16|NA|once|TRBV27
CASSSPRDLTKNIQYF
TGTGCCAGCAGTTCCCCCCGGGATTTAACCAAAAACATTCAGTACTTC
>TRBJ1-3|15|NA|NA|TRBV10-3
CAIRRDSGLGNTIYF
TGTGCCATCAGGAGGGACTCAGGGCTAGGAAACACCATATATTTT
>TRBJ2-1|16|NA|NA|TRBV6-1
CASSEAEGPAGNEQFF
TGTGCCAGCAGTGAAGCAGAGGGACCTGCGGGTAATGAGCAGTTCTTC
>TRBJ2-5|15|TRBD1|NA|TRBV11-2
CASSLRTGYQETQYF
TGTGCCAGCAGCCTACGGACAGGGTACCAAGAGACCCAGTACTTC
>TRBJ1-4|17|NA|NA|TRBV2
CASIDRKGIATNEKLFF
TGTGCCAGCATCGACAGGAAGGGCATTGCAACTAATGAAAAACTGTTTTTT
>TRBJ2-1|17|NA|NA|TRBV7-9
CASSLRGRLADYNEQFF
TGTGCCAGCAGCCTTCGAGGTCGGTTAGCGGACTACAATGAGCAGTTCTTC
>TRBJ2-3|15|TRBD2|NA|TRBV7-9
CASSLASGDSDTQYF
TGTGCCAGCAGCTTAGCAAGCGGGGACTCAGATACGCAGTATTTT
>TRBJ2-7|15|TRBD2|once|TRBV4-1
CASSQRTSGSYEQYF
TGCGCCAGCAGCCAACGGACTAGCGGGTCCTACGAGCAGTACTTC
>TRBJ2-1|15|TRBD2|NA|TRBV7-2
CASSRLAGVINEQFF
TGTGCCAGCAGCCGTCTAGCGGGAGTGATAAATGAGCAGTTCTTC
>TRBJ1-2|13|NA|NA|TRBV7-8
CASSLTRVGGYTF
TGTGCCAGCAGCTTAACGAGGGTGGGTGGCTACACCTTC
>TRBJ2-7|14|NA|NA|TRBV28
CASSPGQPPYEQYF
TGTGCCAGCAGTCCAGGACAACCGCCCTACGAGCAGTACTTC
>TRBJ1-1|16|NA|NA|TRBV7-9
CASSLGGRGIGPEAFF
TGTGCCAGCAGCTTAGGGGGGCGCGGAATAGGGCCTGAAGCTTTCTTT
>TRBJ2-2|14|TRBD1|NA|TRBV29-1
CSTYTGANTGELFF
TGCAGCACGTATACAGGGGCGAACACCGGGGAGCTGTTTTTT
>TRBJ1-1|16|NA|NA|TRBV2
CASSVIVVWWNTEAFF
TGTGCCAGCAGTGTGATTGTCGTGTGGTGGAACACTGAAGCTTTCTTT
>TRBJ2-7|14|TRBD2|NA|TRBV5-1
CASSWTSGRGEQYF
TGCGCCAGCAGCTGGACTAGCGGGAGAGGTGAGCAGTACTTC
>TRBJ1-1|16|NA|NA|TRBV4-1
CASSQDKRPMNTEAFF
TGCGCCAGCAGCCAAGATAAGCGGCCCATGAACACTGAAGCTTTCTTT
>TRBJ1-2|17|NA|NA|TRBV7-2
CASSPTPEIRGSSGYTF
TGTGCCAGCTCCCCTACCCCCGAAATCAGGGGTTCGAGTGGCTACACCTTC
>TRBJ1-5|14|NA|once|TRBV10-1
CASSVNRDNQPQHF
TGCGCCAGCAGTGTTAACAGGGACAATCAGCCCCAGCATTTT
>TRBJ1-1|14|NA|few|TRBV7-9
CASSLGREGTEAFF
TGTGCCAGCAGCTTGGGGAGGGAGGGCACTGAAGCTTTCTTT
>TRBJ1-5|15|NA|once|TRBV13
CASSLGPNNNQPQHF
TGTGCCAGCAGCTTAGGCCCTAACAACAATCAGCCCCAGCATTTT
>TRBJ2-3|17|NA|NA|TRBV11-2
CASSLGLGQRSTDTQYF
TGTGCCAGCAGCTTGGGTTTAGGACAACGAAGCACAGATACGCAGTATTTT
>TRBJ2-1|15|NA|NA|TRBV15
CATSSEARSYNEQFF
TGTGCCACCAGCAGTGAGGCCCGCTCCTACAATGAGCAGTTCTTC
>TRBJ2-1|14|NA|NA|TRBV27
CATSNRRDYNEQFF
TGTGCCACATCGAACCGCAGAGACTACAATGAGCAGTTCTTC
>TRBJ1-5|15|NA|NA|TRBV5-6
CASSLRDHKNQPQHF
TGTGCCAGCAGCCTAAGGGACCACAAAAATCAGCCCCAGCATTTT
>TRBJ2-1|14|NA|NA|TRBV2
CASSLSGTPREQFF
TGTGCCAGCAGTTTGTCCGGGACCCCCAGGGAGCAGTTCTTC
>TRBJ2-7|14|TRBD1|NA|TRBV29-1
CSVEQSGQGYEQYF
TGCAGCGTTGAACAGTCGGGACAGGGTTACGAGCAGTACTTC
>TRBJ2-7|15|TRBD2|NA|TRBV6-1
CASSLIAGNTYEQYF
TGTGCCAGCAGTTTGATAGCGGGAAATACGTACGAGCAGTACTTC
>TRBJ2-7|14|NA|once|TRBV7-6
CASSLEQGEAEQYF
TGTGCCAGCAGCTTAGAACAGGGAGAGGCCGAGCAGTACTTC
>TRBJ1-2|15|NA|NA|TRBV11-2
CASSYGQSSPFGYTF
TGTGCCAGCAGCTACGGACAGTCGTCCCCCTTTGGCTACACCTTC
>TRBJ1-2|10|NA|few|TRBV29-1
CSVEQYGYTF
TGCAGCGTTGAGCAGTATGGCTACACCTTC
>TRBJ1-4|17|NA|NA|TRBV9
CASSATGTDLSYEKLFF
TGTGCCAGCAGCGCGACCGGGACGGACTTGTCTTATGAAAAACTGTTTTTT
>TRBJ1-2|17|NA|NA|TRBV19
CASSIRGPGAFNYGYTF
TGTGCCAGTAGTATACGGGGACCAGGGGCTTTTAACTATGGCTACACCTTC
>TRBJ1-5|17|NA|NA|TRBV4-1
CASNETVGQNSNQPQHF
TGCGCCAGCAATGAAACTGTCGGTCAGAATAGCAATCAGCCCCAGCATTTT
>TRBJ1-2|15|TRBD1|NA|TRBV5-4
CASSLAGGQVAGYTF
TGTGCCAGCAGCTTGGCCGGAGGACAGGTCGCTGGCTACACCTTC
>TRBJ1-2|14|NA|NA|TRBV10-1
CASRRRGKNYGYTF
TGCGCCAGCAGGAGGAGGGGGAAAAACTATGGCTACACCTTC